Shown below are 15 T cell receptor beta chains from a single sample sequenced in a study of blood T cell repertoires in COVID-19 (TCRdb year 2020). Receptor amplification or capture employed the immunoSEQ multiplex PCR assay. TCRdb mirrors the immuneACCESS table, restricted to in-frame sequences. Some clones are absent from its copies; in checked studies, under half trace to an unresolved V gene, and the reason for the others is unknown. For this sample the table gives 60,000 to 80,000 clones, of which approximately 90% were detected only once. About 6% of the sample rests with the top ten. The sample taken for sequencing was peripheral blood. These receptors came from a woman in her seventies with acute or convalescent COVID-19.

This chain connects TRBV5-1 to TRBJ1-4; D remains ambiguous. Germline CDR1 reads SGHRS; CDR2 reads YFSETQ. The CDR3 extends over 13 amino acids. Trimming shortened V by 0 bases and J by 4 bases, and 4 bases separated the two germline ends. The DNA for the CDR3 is TGCGCCAGCAGCTTGGCACATAATGAAAAACTGTTTTTT. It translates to CASSLAHNEKLFF.

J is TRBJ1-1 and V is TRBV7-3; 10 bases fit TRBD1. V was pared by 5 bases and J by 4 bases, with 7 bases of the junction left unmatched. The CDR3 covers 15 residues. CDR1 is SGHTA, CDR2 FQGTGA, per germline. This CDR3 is CASSPGQGGRTEAFF. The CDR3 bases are TGTGCCAGCAGCCCCGGACAGGGGGGACGCACTGAAGCTTTCTTT. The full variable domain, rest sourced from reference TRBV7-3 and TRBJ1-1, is GAGVSQTPSNKVTEKGKYVELRCDPISGHTALYWYRQSLGQGPEFLIYFQGTGAADDSGLPNDRFFAVRPEGSVSTLKIQRTERGDSAVYLCASSPGQGGRTEAFFGQGTRLTVV.

CDR3 coding DNA: TGCGCCAGCAGCTTTATTGGACAGAACACCGGGGAGCTGTTTTTT. The encoded protein is CASSFIGQNTGELFF. J is TRBJ2-2 and V is TRBV5-1; possible D gene TRBD1, 5 bases. CDR3 length equals 15 residues. Germline V gives CDR1 SGHRS, CDR2 YFSETQ. Trimming stripped 2 bases from V and 1 base from J, with 9 bases between.

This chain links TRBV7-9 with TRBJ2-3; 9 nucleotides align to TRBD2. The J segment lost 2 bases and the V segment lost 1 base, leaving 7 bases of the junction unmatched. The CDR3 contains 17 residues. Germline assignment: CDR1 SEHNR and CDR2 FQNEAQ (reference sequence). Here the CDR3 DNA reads TGTGCCAGCAGCTTAGTACGACTAGCGGCCCTCACAGATACGCAGTATTTT. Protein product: CASSLVRLAALTDTQYF.

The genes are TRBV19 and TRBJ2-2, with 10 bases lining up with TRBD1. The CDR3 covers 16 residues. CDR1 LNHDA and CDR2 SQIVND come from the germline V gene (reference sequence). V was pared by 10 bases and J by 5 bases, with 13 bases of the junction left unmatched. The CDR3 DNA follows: TGTGCCACCTGTGATTTGAGACAGGGGGCGACCGGGGAGCTGTTTTTT. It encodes CATCDLRQGATGELFF.

The DNA for the CDR3 is TGTGCCAGCGGCGGGGGGAGGGGCCGAGAGACCCAGTACTTC. It is translated as CASGGGRGRETQYF. The chain uses TRBV28 and TRBJ2-5; TRBD2 matches at 8 bases. CDR1 is MDHEN and CDR2 is SYDVKM in the germline V gene. The trim removed 8 bases at V and 4 bases at J, leaving 9 bases unmatched. The CDR3 has 14 residues. Using reference TRBV28 and TRBJ2-5 for the parts outside the CDR3, the full variable domain is DVKVTQSSRYLVKRTGEKVFLECVQDMDHENMFWYRQDPGLGLRLIYFSYDVKMKEKGDIPEGYSVSREKKERFSLILESASTNQTSMYLCASGGGRGRETQYFGPGTRLLVL.

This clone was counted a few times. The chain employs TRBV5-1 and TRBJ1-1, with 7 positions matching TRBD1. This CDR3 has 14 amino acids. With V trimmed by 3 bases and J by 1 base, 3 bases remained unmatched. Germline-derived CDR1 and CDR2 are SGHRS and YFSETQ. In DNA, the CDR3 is TGCGCCAGCAGCTCGACAGGGTCGAACACTGAAGCTTTCTTT. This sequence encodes CASSSTGSNTEAFF.

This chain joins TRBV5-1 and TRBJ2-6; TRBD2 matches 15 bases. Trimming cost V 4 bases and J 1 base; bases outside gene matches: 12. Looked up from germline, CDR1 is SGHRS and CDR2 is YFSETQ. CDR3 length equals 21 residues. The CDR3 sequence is CASSAARTSGGAGSGANVLTF. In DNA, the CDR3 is TGCGCCAGCAGCGCCGCCCGGACTAGCGGGGGGGCGGGGTCTGGGGCCAACGTCCTGACTTTC.

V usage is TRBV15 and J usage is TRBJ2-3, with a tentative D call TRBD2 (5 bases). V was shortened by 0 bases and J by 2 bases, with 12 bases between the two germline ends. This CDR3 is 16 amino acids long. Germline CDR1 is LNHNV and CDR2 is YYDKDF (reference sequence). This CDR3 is CATSRDGSVPTDTQYF. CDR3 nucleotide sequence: TGTGCCACCAGCAGAGATGGTAGCGTGCCCACAGATACGCAGTATTTT.

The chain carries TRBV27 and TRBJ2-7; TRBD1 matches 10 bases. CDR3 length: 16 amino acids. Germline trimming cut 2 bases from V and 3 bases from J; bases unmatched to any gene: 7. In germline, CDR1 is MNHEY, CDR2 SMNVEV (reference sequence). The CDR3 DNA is TGTGCCAGCAGTTTAGGGGACAGGGGAATGAGCTACGAGCAGTACTTC. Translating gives CASSLGDRGMSYEQYF.

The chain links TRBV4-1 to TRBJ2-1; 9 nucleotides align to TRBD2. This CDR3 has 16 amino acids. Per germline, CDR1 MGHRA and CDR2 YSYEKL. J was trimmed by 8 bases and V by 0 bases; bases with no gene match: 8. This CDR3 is CASSQDRGLARDEQFF. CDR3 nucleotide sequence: TGCGCCAGCAGCCAAGATCGGGGACTAGCTAGGGATGAGCAGTTCTTC.

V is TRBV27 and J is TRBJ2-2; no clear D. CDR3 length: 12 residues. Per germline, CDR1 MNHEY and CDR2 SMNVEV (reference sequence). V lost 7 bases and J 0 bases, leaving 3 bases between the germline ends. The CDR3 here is CASNSNTGELFF. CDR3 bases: TGTGCCAGCAACTCGAACACCGGGGAGCTGTTTTTT.

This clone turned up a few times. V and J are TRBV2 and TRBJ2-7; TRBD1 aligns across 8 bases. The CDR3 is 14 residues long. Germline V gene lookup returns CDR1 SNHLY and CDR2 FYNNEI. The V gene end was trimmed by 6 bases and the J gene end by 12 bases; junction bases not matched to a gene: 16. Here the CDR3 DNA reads TGTGCCAGCAGGGACAGGGAATCCCTATTTGAGTGGTACTTC. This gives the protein CASRDRESLFEWYF.

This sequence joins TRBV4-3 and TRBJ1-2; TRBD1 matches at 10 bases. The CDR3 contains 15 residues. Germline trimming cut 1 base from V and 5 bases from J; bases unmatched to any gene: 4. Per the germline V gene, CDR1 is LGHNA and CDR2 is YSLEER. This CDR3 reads CASSQVGTGVYGYTF. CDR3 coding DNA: TGCGCCAGCAGCCAAGTTGGGACAGGGGTTTATGGCTACACCTTC.

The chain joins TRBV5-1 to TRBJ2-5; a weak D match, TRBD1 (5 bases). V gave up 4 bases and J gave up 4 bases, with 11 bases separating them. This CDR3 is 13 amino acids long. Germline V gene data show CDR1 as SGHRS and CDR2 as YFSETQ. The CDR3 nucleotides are TGCGCCAGCAGCCCCCAGGGCCTAGAGACCCAGTACTTC. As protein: CASSPQGLETQYF. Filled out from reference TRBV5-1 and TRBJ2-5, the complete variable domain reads KAGVTQTPRYLIKTRGQQVTLSCSPISGHRSVSWYQQTPGQGLQFLFEYFSETQRNKGNFPGRFSGRQFSNSRSEMNVSTLELGDSALYLCASSPQGLETQYFGPGTRLLVL.